Below, one TCR beta chain is given with its context. Its target is not known. Second doses at about 4 or about 12 weeks were pooled. Germline V lookup: CDR1 LNHDA, CDR2 SQIVND (reference sequence). The V and J ends lost 5 bases and 9 bases, in that order; junction bases with no gene match: 12. This CDR3 spans 15 amino acids. TCRdb keeps only in-frame clones here, not all; method: immunoSEQ multiplex PCR. The table records 90,000 to 100,000 clones, almost 90% of them present only once. This sample was taken from a study of T cell responses to AZD1222 COVID-19 vaccine. Overall study findings and caveats: Most donors were white British and more were female, and clonal diversity was possibly underestimated. Baseline serostatus was positive in only five to seven AZD1222 recipients.

This rearrangement joins TRBV19 to TRBJ2-1, with TRBD2 identical over 8 bases. This receptor was obtained from an adult who received the AZD1222 COVID-19 vaccine. Material: peripheral blood, obtained 28 days after the second AZD1222 dose. The chain's CDR3 is CASSLIAGPVGEQFF. The CDR3 DNA follows: TGTGCCAGTAGTCTTATAGCGGGGCCCGTTGGTGAGCAGTTCTTC.